Given below is one TCR beta chain in context. Its binding antigen is unknown. No base-level quality is on record; no much larger clone is a single base apart. V drops 1 base and J drops 0 bases, leaving 10 bases in between. Taken from the germline V gene, the CDR1 and CDR2 loops are SGHNT and YENEEA. There are 16 amino acids in the CDR3, from cysteine to phenylalanine inclusive. The only DNA kept is the CDR3, 48 bases in frame from the first base. The data were obtained in a study of human T cells and chemical hapten exposure (dated by TCRdb to the early 2020s). Study-level background: For sensitization, 2% DPC in acetone was applied to an approximately 2 cm by approximately 2 cm area of upper inner arm skin. Throughout the roughly 23-week study period, patients were also given weekly therapeutic DPC doses on the scalp. Patch testing on the upper back used Finn chambers containing 0.01% DPC, with scoring done after 6 days according to International Contact Dermatitis Research Group standards. Most of the patients in the cohort were female, and the cohort covered alopecia areata with under or over 50% scalp involvement, alopecia totalis and alopecia universalis. The libraries were sequenced as a pool, and the TCR yield per sample differed mostly because of small variations in library volumes within the pool. In alopecia patients, the study followed how the peripheral blood TCR repertoire changed in vivo over primary and secondary sensitization to diphenylcyclopropenone (DPC), a hapten. Blood was sampled from patients pre-sensitization (week 0) and at 2, 6 and about 24 weeks after DPC sensitization. Blood for TCR sequencing was provided by twenty-nine alopecia patients at one to four time points (pre-sensitization, 2, 6 and 24 weeks).

On the study overall, not on this receptor specifically: Patch test score correlated positively with the number of PT1 expanded TCRs, reaching significance at thresholds 8, 16 and 32 but not at 4. DPC sensitization did not change how many TCRs were above 1 in 1000 frequency, and no evidence was found of alterations in global repertoire structure. Significantly more large CDR3 similarity clusters were formed by expanded TCRs than by pre-sensitization or healthy control sets, consistent with antigen-driven responses. After repeated subsampling, changes were observed in the strength of the expansion versus patch-test correlation and in the threshold at which the correlation became significant. Because every patient had alopecia, a presumed autoimmune disease, the patients' immune response might differ from that of healthy individuals.

The time point label corresponds to: pre-sensitization, week 0. The treatment or condition label on this specimen signifies: therapeutic diphenylcyclopropenone sensitization with weekly scalp DPC. Blood at each patch-test visit was drawn before the patch test was applied. Patients were eligible if aged 18 to 70, diagnosed with alopecia and judged suitable for DPC therapy, and pregnant patients were excluded. Unfractionated whole blood was collected in Tempus Blood RNA tubes, and total RNA was extracted from that blood. Library prep was done by RACE. Sequencing was performed on a NextSeq 500. During library preparation, unique molecular identifiers were attached to individual cDNA molecules so that TCRs could be counted quantitatively and reproducibly. Both TCR alpha and TCR beta chains were sequenced from each blood RNA sample. On the authors' methods: Samples had a median of around 92,000 TCRs, with a range from about 20,000 to 690,600. V, J and CDR3 annotation of the TCR reads was performed with the Decombinator software suite. For the PS versus PT1 abundance plots, all samples were subsampled to the same number of TCRs (28,000). Expanded TCRs were defined as absent before sensitization and observed at least eight times at the 2-week time point. TCRdb reworked the public reads: Q25 trimming with fastp, MiXCR clone assembly, productive beta chains retained. Each CDR3 protein gets just one entry, which takes the most common genes and DNA from the rows behind it. These V and J calls originate from TCRdb's pipeline instead of the authors' own analysis. Present in this sample are 350,000 to 450,000 distinct CDR3 sequences, 4% to 6% of which were seen just once. 2.5% to 3% of the sample is held by the ten biggest clonotypes.

The chain employs TRBV11-3 and TRBJ1-3, with no reliable assignment of the D segment. Sample: whole blood, taken in connection with sensitization to the hapten diphenylcyclopropenone (DPC). This TCR came from a woman aged 45-65 years with alopecia areata. Some clones in this sample may be carry-over from other donors' samples. The bases read TGTGCCAGCAGCTTAGGACAACCCTTCTCTGGAAACACCATATATTTT. It translates as CASSLGQPFSGNTIYF. The entire variable domain, with the stretches around the CDR3 drawn from the reference TRBV11-3 and TRBJ1-3 proteins, is EAGVVQSPRYKIIEKKQPVAFWCNPISGHNTLYWYLQNLGQGPELLIRYENEEAVDDSQLPKDRFSAERLKGVDSTLKIQPAELGDSAVYLCASSLGQPFSGNTIYFGEGSWLTVV.